What follows are 26 T cell receptor beta chains derived from one specimen sequenced in a study of shared clonotypes between healthy human individuals. Data came from immunoSEQ multiplex PCR; TCRdb stores just in-frame clones and leaves some out. The sample comprises 950,000 to 1,200,000 clones, 60% to 85% of which are singletons, and 0.89% rests with the top ten. The sample consisted of memory CD4+ T cells from PBMCs. Subset indicated: CD45RA-negative fraction. These receptors all come from a man younger than 35 in good health. Some clones in this sample may be carry-over from other donors' samples.

This sequence joins TRBV28 and TRBJ2-7, with 11 bases lining up with TRBD1. J gave up 4 bases and V 2 bases, and 4 bases lay outside the gene matches. In germline, CDR1 is MDHEN, CDR2 SYDVKM. The CDR3 length is 15 residues. CDR3 nucleotide sequence: TGTGCCAGCAGTTTAGAAGGACAGGGGGCTTACGAGCAGTACTTC. Its translation is CASSLEGQGAYEQYF.

The J gene is TRBJ2-5, the V gene TRBV6-4, with D perhaps TRBD1 (5 bases). Germline CDR1 is MRHNA and CDR2 is SNTAGT. This CDR3 has 14 amino acids. Deletions cut 5 bases from V and 1 base from J, with 11 bases between. The CDR3 region has the DNA TGTGCCAGCAGTTCCCAGGGATGCCAAGAGACCCAGTACTTC. Its protein is CASSSQGCQETQYF.

For this clone: This sample includes further DNA sequences coding for the same CDR3. The chain uses TRBV18 and TRBJ2-7; 7 nucleotides align to TRBD1. Trimming at V came to 1 base and at J to 1 base, leaving 1 base not matched to a gene. CDR3 size: 14 residues. Germline CDR1 and CDR2: KGHSH and LQKENI. The chain's CDR3 is CASSPRQGSYEQYF. The CDR3 DNA is TGTGCCAGCTCACCACGACAGGGTTCCTACGAGCAGTACTTC. Drawing the rest from reference TRBV18 and TRBJ2-7, the complete variable domain is NAGVMQNPRHLVRRRGQEARLRCSPMKGHSHVYWYRQLPEEGLKFMVYLQKENIIDESGMPKERFSAEFPKEGPSILRIQQVVRGDSAAYFCASSPRQGSYEQYFGPGTRLTVT.

This sequence joins TRBV2 and TRBJ1-1, with D maybe TRBD1 (6 bases). The V gene lost 4 bases and the J gene lost 1 base, with 22 bases spanning the gap. CDR3 length: 18 residues. Germline V gene data show CDR1 as SNHLY and CDR2 as FYNNEI. CDR3 sequence reads: CASSGPFPGVGGNTEAFF. The CDR3 DNA sequence: TGTGCCAGCAGTGGACCCTTCCCAGGGGTTGGAGGGAACACTGAAGCTTTCTTT. Looking up the rest from reference TRBV2 and TRBJ1-1 gives the full variable domain: EPEVTQTPSHQVTQMGQEVILRCVPISNHLYFYWYRQILGQKVEFLVSFYNNEISEKSEIFDDQFSVERPDGSNFTLKIRSTKLEDSAMYFCASSGPFPGVGGNTEAFFGQGTRLTVV.

J is TRBJ2-3 and V is TRBV4-1; D perhaps matches TRBD2 (6 bases). CDR3 size: 14 residues. CDR1 and CDR2 from the germline V gene are MGHRA and YSYEKL. Trimming took off 4 bases at V and 2 bases at J, with 10 bases between the two ends. The CDR3 DNA sequence: TGCGCCAGCAGCCTGGGACTGAACACAGATACGCAGTATTTT. Its protein is CASSLGLNTDTQYF.

This CDR3 is CASSRGQGEYF. The DNA for the CDR3 is TGTGCCAGCAGCCGAGGACAGGGAGAGTACTTC. The chain has TRBV7-9 and TRBJ2-7, with 8 bases aligning to TRBD1. CDR1 and CDR2 from the germline V gene are SEHNR and FQNEAQ (reference sequence). This CDR3 region has 11 residues. V gave up 5 bases and J gave up 11 bases; unmatched junction bases: 5.

The J gene is TRBJ1-2, the V gene TRBV27, with 11 bases aligning to TRBD1. CDR1 MNHEY and CDR2 SMNVEV come from the germline V gene (reference sequence). This CDR3 has 16 residues. V lost 5 bases to trimming and J lost 2 bases; unmatched junction nucleotides: 7. CDR3 residues: CASSIYWTGGNYGYTF. The DNA of the CDR3 is TGTGCCAGCAGTATCTACTGGACAGGGGGCAACTATGGCTACACCTTC.

The chain has TRBV9 and TRBJ2-7, with D perhaps being TRBD1 or TRBD2 (5 bases each). This CDR3 comprises 14 residues. The V end was cut by 4 bases, the J end by 6 bases, with 17 bases between. The germline gives CDR1 SGDLS, CDR2 YYNGEE. CDR3 loop: CASSPRMSGGEQYF. The CDR3 coding sequence is TGTGCCAGCAGCCCTCGAATGTCTGGGGGCGAGCAGTACTTC. Full variable domain (rest looked up from reference TRBV9 and TRBJ2-7): DSGVTQTPKHLITATGQRVTLRCSPRSGDLSVYWYQQSLDQGLQFLIQYYNGEERAKGNILERFSAQQFPDLHSELNLSSLELGDSALYFCASSPRMSGGEQYFGPGTRLTVT.

To note about this clone: Other DNA sequences from this sample encode an identical CDR3 as well. The chain is built from TRBV4-2 and TRBJ2-7; weak D call: TRBD2 (6 bases). Germline CDR1 is LGHNA and CDR2 is YNFKEQ. The V gene lost 1 base and the J gene lost 3 bases, with 10 bases spanning the gap. The CDR3 sequence is 14 residues long. The CDR3 DNA follows: TGTGCCAGCAGCCAAGGGGCGGGAAGCTACGAGCAGTACTTC. Amino acid sequence: CASSQGAGSYEQYF.

This chain joins TRBV4-3 and TRBJ1-1; 8 nucleotides align to TRBD1. The CDR3 spans 15 residues. Germline CDR1 and CDR2: LGHNA and YSLEER. The junction had 7 bases not matched to a gene; V was cut back by 1 base and J by 6 bases. CDR3 region: CASSQVDREFPEAFF. The DNA for the CDR3 is TGCGCCAGCAGCCAAGTGGACAGGGAATTCCCTGAAGCTTTCTTT.

This clone was seen a few times. DNA of the CDR3: TGCGCCAGCAGCTACCCTCCCGCAGGGAGCATTTCACAAGAGACCCAGTACTTC. Translation gives CASSYPPAGSISQETQYF. The chain carries TRBV5-1 and TRBJ2-5; tentatively, D is TRBD1 or TRBD2 (5 bases each). This CDR3 has 18 amino acids. V dropped 3 bases and J dropped 2 bases, with 23 bases sitting between them. Germline CDR1 and CDR2: SGHRS and YFSETQ.

CDR3 DNA sequence: TGTGCCAGCGGGGCTAGCGGCCCCACAGATACGCAGTATTTT. Residues: CASGASGPTDTQYF. This chain connects TRBV6-6 to TRBJ2-3; 7 bases match TRBD2. The CDR3 totals 14 residues. From germline, CDR1 is MNHNY and CDR2 SVGAGI (reference sequence). V gave up 8 bases and J gave up 2 bases; unmatched junction bases: 7.

V is TRBV28 and J is TRBJ1-3; perhaps TRBD1 as D (6 bases). Germline V gives CDR1 MDHEN, CDR2 SYDVKM. Trimming left V 5 bases short and J 0 bases short, with 29 bases between. This CDR3 spans 21 amino acids. CDR3 DNA sequence: TGTGCCAGCAGTGGGCGGGGAGACACGGACAGATCTCGCTACTCTGGAAACACCATATATTTT. Its protein is CASSGRGDTDRSRYSGNTIYF.

This clone appeared once. This chain connects TRBV6-5 to TRBJ2-5; tentatively, D is TRBD2 (5 bases). In germline, CDR1 is MNHEY, CDR2 SVGAGI. The CDR3 runs 14 residues. Trimming took off 2 bases at V and 1 base at J, with 8 bases between the two ends. The CDR3 loop reads CASSYTRGQETQYF. CDR3 bases: TGTGCCAGCAGTTACACACGGGGCCAAGAGACCCAGTACTTC.

V is TRBV5-1 and J is TRBJ2-7, with D hard to call. The CDR3 loop spans 13 amino acids. V was cut by 3 bases and J by 9 bases, with 16 bases left in between. Germline V CDR1 and CDR2: SGHRS, YFSETQ. The CDR3 region is CASSSAPSYRQYF. CDR3 in DNA: TGCGCCAGCAGCTCGGCCCCTAGTTATCGGCAGTACTTC.

This sequence joins TRBV9 and TRBJ2-2; D may be TRBD2 (6 bases). The germline gives CDR1 SGDLS, CDR2 YYNGEE. The V end was cut by 5 bases, the J end by 4 bases, with 12 bases between. The length of the CDR3 is 14 residues. The CDR3 here is CASRAAEGTGELFF. The CDR3 DNA reads TGTGCCAGCAGGGCGGCGGAGGGCACCGGGGAGCTGTTTTTT.

This clone appeared a single time. This chain links TRBV15 with TRBJ2-7; perhaps TRBD1 as D (5 bases). This CDR3 has 14 residues. The germline CDR1 and CDR2 sequences are LNHNV and YYDKDF (reference sequence). The V gene lost 6 bases and the J gene lost 3 bases, with 15 bases spanning the gap. The CDR3 DNA reads as TGTGCCACCAGTGAAAGGCAGGGCAACTACGAGCAGTACTTC. Translated, it gives CATSERQGNYEQYF.

This clone was seen a single time. The V gene is TRBV5-1, the J gene TRBJ1-1; D is perhaps TRBD1 (5 bases). The germline V gene encodes CDR1 SGHRS and CDR2 YFSETQ. With 6 bases removed from V and 4 bases from J, the gap between germline ends came to 16 bases. The CDR3 is 14 residues long. In DNA, the CDR3 is TGCGCCAGCATCCAAACCGTCGGGGCCACTGAAGCTTTCTTT. This encodes CASIQTVGATEAFF.

The chain uses TRBV6-6 and TRBJ2-3, with 9 bases aligning to TRBD1. Trimming took 6 bases from V and 13 from J; bases not matched to a gene: 8. This CDR3 contains 12 residues. CDR1 and CDR2 from the germline V gene are MNHNY and SVGAGI (reference sequence). The CDR3 sequence: CASSPQGAKEYF. CDR3 DNA: TGTGCCAGCAGCCCACAGGGGGCCAAGGAGTATTTT.

The J gene is TRBJ2-3, the V gene TRBV29-1; tentative D call: TRBD2 (5 bases). CDR1 is SQVTM and CDR2 is ANQGSEA in the germline V gene. CDR3 length: 15 residues. V lost 3 bases, J lost 2 bases, and 15 bases lay in between. The CDR3 sequence is CSVDGWADSTDTQYF. CDR3 nucleotides: TGCAGCGTTGATGGGTGGGCGGACTCCACAGATACGCAGTATTTT.

The chain uses TRBV9 and TRBJ2-3; D not certain. This CDR3 region has 14 residues. Germline assignment: CDR1 SGDLS and CDR2 YYNGEE. V lost 0 bases to trimming and J lost 4 bases, with 9 bases between them. CDR3 in amino acids: CASSVVPYSDTQYF. DNA of the CDR3: TGTGCCAGCAGCGTAGTTCCCTACTCAGATACGCAGTATTTT.

This chain uses TRBV6-1 with TRBJ2-2, with TRBD1 identical over 7 bases. CDR3 size: 18 residues. The trim removed 3 bases at V and 0 bases at J, leaving 10 bases unmatched. The germline V gene encodes CDR1 MNHNS and CDR2 SASEGT. Here the CDR3 DNA reads TGTGCCAGCAGTGATAAACCCGGGACAGAATCGAACACCGGGGAGCTGTTTTTT. It codes for CASSDKPGTESNTGELFF.

V gene TRBV5-5 combines with J gene TRBJ1-2; the D is unclear. Trimming removed 4 bases at V and 2 bases at J, with 9 bases between. The CDR3 is made up of 13 amino acids. Germline V gene lookup returns CDR1 SGHKS and CDR2 YYEKEE (reference sequence). For the CDR3, the DNA is TGTGCCAGCAGCCCCTTCGGAAACTATGGCTACACCTTC. It codes for CASSPFGNYGYTF.

This clone was observed once. This probably arose from a read error, given a far larger clone one base away. The rearrangement uses TRBV7-2 and TRBJ1-1; D is perhaps TRBD1 (6 bases). This CDR3 has 13 residues. V was cut by 6 bases and J by 1 base, with 9 bases left in between. The germline gives CDR1 SGHTA, CDR2 FQGNSA. The CDR3: CASRQQGNTEAFF. The CDR3 DNA sequence: TGTGCCAGCAGGCAACAGGGGAACACTGAAGCTTTCTTT. The variable domain in full, with the rest retrieved from reference TRBV7-2 and TRBJ1-1, is GAGVSQSPSNKVTEKGKDVELRCDPISGHTALYWYRQSLGQGLEFLIYFQGNSAPDKSGLPSDRFSAERTGGSVSTLTIQRTQQEDSAVYLCASRQQGNTEAFFGQGTRLTVV.

The rearrangement uses TRBV9 and TRBJ1-1; D gene unclear. Looked up from germline, CDR1 is SGDLS and CDR2 is YYNGEE. V was pared by 0 bases and J by 6 bases, with 15 bases between. The CDR3 extends over 15 amino acids. The CDR3 loop is CASSVVWEGHAEAFF. CDR3 DNA sequence: TGTGCCAGCAGCGTAGTGTGGGAGGGTCACGCTGAAGCTTTCTTT.

The rearrangement joins TRBV7-3 to TRBJ2-5, with 7 bases that match TRBD2. The CDR3 extends over 16 amino acids. The germline CDR1 and CDR2 sequences are SGHTA and FQGTGA. J lost 6 bases, V lost 0 bases, and 10 bases had no gene match. In DNA form, the CDR3 reads TGTGCCAGCAGCTTAACTGGCGGGGGAACCCCCCAGACCCAGTACTTC. Its protein is CASSLTGGGTPQTQYF.